This T cell receptor (beta chain) came from a study of OX40 agonist ivuxolimab in advanced cancers. The table came from immunoSEQ multiplex PCR; TCRdb's copy has only in-frame clones and leaves some out. The profile covers tens of thousands of clones, with 85% to 90% appearing a single time and approximately 0.5% taken by the ten largest. V was shortened by 0 bases and J by 5 bases, with 21 bases between the two germline ends. The CDR3 extends over 18 amino acids. Per germline, CDR1 SGHDT and CDR2 YYEEEE. The clonotype originates from an adult with an advanced solid tumor such as melanoma, head and neck, liver or kidney cancer. The source material was CD4+ or CD8+ T cells sorted from blood, sampled in a trial of the OX40 agonist ivuxolimab. The chain links TRBV5-6 to TRBJ2-1; D may be TRBD2 (7 bases). CDR3 in amino acids: CASSLAPAKGGGHNEQFF. CDR3 DNA sequence: TGTGCCAGCAGCTTGGCCCCGGCGAAGGGCGGGGGCCACAATGAGCAGTTCTTC.